These 4 T cell receptor beta chains were all obtained from the same sample, sequenced in a study of T cell changes during pregnancy in multiple sclerosis. The assay was immunoSEQ multiplex PCR, and TCRdb's table has in-frame clones only and misses some. The sample holds tens of thousands of clones, around 93% seen once. The sequences come from peripheral blood, collected in the second trimester of pregnancy. Every receptor here comes from a female donor with multiple sclerosis, enrolled in a pregnancy study.

This clone was picked up one time. Here the CDR3 DNA reads TGTGCCAGCAGCTCCCAACAGGGGAACACTGAAGCTTTCTTT. Its translation: CASSSQQGNTEAFF. The genes are TRBV11-2 and TRBJ1-1, with D perhaps TRBD1 (6 bases). The V gene's germline CDR1 is SGHAT and CDR2 FQNNGV. The CDR3 runs 14 residues. V gave up 4 bases and J gave up 1 base, with 10 bases separating them.

The chain couples TRBV9 to TRBJ2-1; TRBD2 matches 7 bases. V gave up 5 bases and J gave up 8 bases; unmatched junction bases: 10. The CDR3 spans 14 residues. Looked up from germline, CDR1 is SGDLS and CDR2 is YYNGEE. For the CDR3, the DNA is TGTGCCAGCAGTCCCACGACTAGCAGCCATGAGCAGTTCTTC. Its protein product is CASSPTTSSHEQFF.

V is TRBV5-6 and J is TRBJ1-1; maybe TRBD1 (6 bases). Germline CDR1 reads SGHDT; CDR2 reads YYEEEE. V shed 3 bases and J shed 4 bases, with 10 bases lying between them. The CDR3 is 13 residues long. The CDR3, as DNA: TGTGCCAGCAGCTCGCAAGGGGGCACTGAAGCTTTCTTT. Residues: CASSSQGGTEAFF.

The J gene is TRBJ2-7, the V gene TRBV27; D not resolved. This CDR3 region has 11 residues. The ends were cut back, 3 bases at V and 9 bases at J, with 9 bases in the middle. The germline V gene encodes CDR1 MNHEY and CDR2 SMNVEV (reference sequence). The CDR3 sequence: CASSFRSRQYF. The CDR3 region has the DNA TGTGCCAGCAGTTTTCGGAGCAGGCAGTACTTC.